The 27 T cell receptor beta chains below all came from one sample that was sequenced in a study of blood T cell repertoires in COVID-19. Here immunoSEQ multiplex PCR was the method, and the copy in TCRdb shows in-frame clones only, minus some. Of roughly 14,000 clones listed, 75% to 90% are singletons. Material for sequencing was peripheral blood. These receptors all come from a man older than 75 with active or convalescent COVID-19.

V gene TRBV20-1 combines with J gene TRBJ2-1; tentatively, D is TRBD1 (5 bases). Trimming removed 3 bases from V and 8 bases from J, with 8 bases in between. Germline-derived CDR1 and CDR2 are DFQATT and SNEGSKA (reference sequence). The CDR3 has 11 amino acids. CDR3 nucleotide sequence: TGCAGTGCTAGCAGGGATCATGAGCAGTTCTTC. Translated, it gives CSASRDHEQFF.

This chain joins TRBV6-5 and TRBJ1-5, with D possibly being TRBD1 (5 bases). The CDR3 totals 12 residues. V was cut by 7 bases and J by 7 bases, with 11 bases left in between. Germline-derived CDR1 and CDR2 are MNHEY and SVGAGI. The CDR3: CASKGGEQPQHF. CDR3 DNA: TGTGCCAGCAAGGGAGGGGAACAGCCCCAGCATTTT.

The rearrangement links TRBV5-1 to TRBJ2-7; 7 nucleotides match TRBD1. The CDR3 runs to 15 residues. V lost 0 bases to trimming and J lost 2 bases; unmatched junction nucleotides: 5. Germline CDR1 SGHRS, CDR2 YFSETQ. The CDR3 DNA is TGCGCCAGCAGCTTGGGGGACAGCATTGCCTACGAGCAGTACTTC. It encodes CASSLGDSIAYEQYF.

The chain's CDR3 is CAWDSGGDTQYF. The DNA for the CDR3 is TGTGCCTGGGACTCGGGAGGGGATACGCAGTATTTT. The chain joins TRBV30 to TRBJ2-3; 8 nucleotides align to TRBD2. This CDR3 is 12 amino acids long. Trimming took 5 bases from V and 6 from J; bases not matched to a gene: 4. Per the germline V gene, CDR1 is GTSNPN and CDR2 is SVGIG (reference sequence).

The CDR3 sequence is CASSEAFAGTGFIGELFF. CDR3 bases: TGTGCCAGCAGTGAAGCATTCGCCGGGACAGGGTTTATCGGGGAGCTGTTTTTT. V is TRBV6-1 and J is TRBJ2-2, with 9 bases lining up with TRBD1. Looked up from germline, CDR1 is MNHNS and CDR2 is SASEGT. The CDR3 contains 18 residues. V shed 0 bases and J 7 bases; nucleotides not matched to a gene: 12.

V is TRBV9 and J is TRBJ2-3; 10 bases match TRBD1. Per germline, CDR1 SGDLS and CDR2 YYNGEE. The CDR3 covers 17 residues. V lost 0 bases to trimming and J lost 3 bases; unmatched junction nucleotides: 7. CDR3 DNA sequence: TGTGCCAGCAGCGTAGACCCTGGGACAGGGGAGACAGATACGCAGTATTTT. Amino acid sequence: CASSVDPGTGETDTQYF.

The table lists this clone with a count of one. The CDR3 loop reads CASSLSGQGASGYTF. CDR3 DNA sequence: TGCGCCAGCAGCTTGAGCGGACAGGGGGCATCTGGCTACACCTTC. The V call is TRBV5-1, the J call TRBJ1-2; 11 bases are a match to TRBD1. This CDR3 region has 15 residues. V shed 1 base and J 7 bases; nucleotides not matched to a gene: 6. Germline V gene sequence: CDR1 SGHRS, CDR2 YFSETQ.

This clone was recorded once. J is TRBJ1-1 and V is TRBV21-1; TRBD1 is taken as the D call from the table, unchecked against the DNA. TRBV21-1 is tagged as a pseudogene. The CDR3 runs 14 residues. The CDR3 sequence is CASTLLNRGTEAFF. CDR3 sequence (DNA): TGTGCCAGCACCCTTCTAAACAGGGGCACTGAAGCTTTCTTT.

DNA of the CDR3: TGTGCCTGGAGTCGTTCTCAGGGTTGGGGTAGTTCCTACGAGCAGTACTTC. Its translation: CAWSRSQGWGSSYEQYF. The V call is TRBV30, the J call TRBJ2-7; D is possibly TRBD1 (5 bases). The V end lost 2 bases, the J end lost 1 base, and 21 bases lay between the germline ends. The CDR3 consists of 17 residues. Germline-derived CDR1 and CDR2 are GTSNPN and SVGIG (reference sequence). Full variable domain (outside the CDR3, taken from reference TRBV30 and TRBJ2-7): SQTIHQWPATLVQPVGSPLSLECTVEGTSNPNLYWYRQAAGRGLQLLFYSVGIGQISSEVPQNLSASRPQDRQFILSSKKLLLSDSGFYLCAWSRSQGWGSSYEQYFGPGTRLTVT.

The rearrangement joins TRBV4-1 to TRBJ1-3, with unresolved D. The CDR3 consists of 15 residues. Per the germline V gene, CDR1 is MGHRA and CDR2 is YSYEKL. The V gene lost 0 bases and the J gene lost 2 bases, with 8 bases spanning the gap. The CDR3 DNA is TGCGCCAGCAGCCAAGATAGTTCCGCTGGAAACACCATATATTTT. This encodes CASSQDSSAGNTIYF.

The gene calls are TRBV6-5 and TRBJ2-7, with 7 bases matching TRBD2. There are 15 residues in the CDR3. Per the germline V gene, CDR1 is MNHEY and CDR2 is SVGAGI. V lost 6 bases and J lost 2; bases outside the gene matches: 10. For the CDR3, the DNA is TGTGCCAGCAGGAGTAGCGGGCGCACGCCCTACGAGCAGTACTTC. Its translation is CASRSSGRTPYEQYF.

The chain has TRBV2 and TRBJ2-4; D not resolved. Germline loops: CDR1 SNHLY, CDR2 FYNNEI. The CDR3 is 11 amino acids. V shed 3 bases and J shed 13 bases, with 10 bases lying between them. CDR3 DNA sequence: TGTGCCAGCAGTGAGCGTCTCTCCCAGTACTTC. It codes for CASSERLSQYF.

This chain connects TRBV7-6 to TRBJ2-2, with 11 nucleotides matching TRBD2. Germline trimming cut 7 bases from V and 4 bases from J; bases unmatched to any gene: 8. Germline lookup yields CDR1 SGHVS and CDR2 FNYEAQ. This CDR3 is 16 amino acids long. The CDR3 nucleotides are TGTGCCAGCACCTATACCGGGACTAGCGGCACCGGGGAGCTGTTTTTT. Translating gives CASTYTGTSGTGELFF.

The chain uses TRBV5-6 and TRBJ2-5, with 7 bases aligning to TRBD2. Germline V CDR1 and CDR2: SGHDT, YYEEEE. The CDR3 is 14 residues long. Unmatched junction bases numbered 8, after V lost 4 bases and J lost 5 bases. CDR3 loop: CASSKRDASETQYF. The CDR3 DNA follows: TGTGCCAGCAGCAAGCGGGACGCGTCCGAGACCCAGTACTTC.

The J gene is TRBJ2-1, the V gene TRBV6-4; D not certain. This CDR3 has 13 residues. The V and J ends lost 0 bases and 9 bases respectively, with 9 bases between them. Germline V gives CDR1 MRHNA, CDR2 SNTAGT. DNA for the CDR3: TGTGCCAGCAGTGACTCCGCAAGCGCTGAGCAGTTCTTC. As protein: CASSDSASAEQFF.

This clone was seen a handful of times. This sequence joins TRBV9 and TRBJ2-3, with D possibly TRBD2 on 6 matching bases. CDR3 size: 16 residues. Trimming pared 3 bases from V and 6 bases from J, leaving 20 bases between. From germline, CDR1 is SGDLS and CDR2 YYNGEE. CDR3 coding DNA: TGTGCCAGCAGCGCCGGACTAACGACCCCGGGCGATACGCAGTATTTT. This translates into CASSAGLTTPGDTQYF.

The chain carries TRBV6-6 and TRBJ2-1; TRBD1 aligns across 8 bases. This CDR3 spans 15 amino acids. Germline V gives CDR1 MNHNY, CDR2 SVGAGI (reference sequence). With V trimmed by 0 bases and J by 3 bases, 1 base remained unmatched. The CDR3 DNA is TGTGCCAGCAGTTACTCACAGGGGGGCTACAATGAGCAGTTCTTC. It translates to CASSYSQGGYNEQFF.

The rearrangement links TRBV12-3 or TRBV12-4 to TRBJ2-1, with D perhaps TRBD2 (6 bases). V was pared by 6 bases and J by 6 bases, with 9 bases between. The CDR3 is 12 amino acids. The CDR3 DNA reads TGTGCCAGCAGCCGACTAGGCAATGAGCAGTTCTTC. Translated: CASSRLGNEQFF.

The chain joins TRBV4-2 to TRBJ1-1; D may be TRBD1 (5 bases). The V end was cut by 3 bases, the J end by 3 bases, with 14 bases between. There are 15 residues in the CDR3. Germline CDR1 LGHNA, CDR2 YNFKEQ. The CDR3 coding sequence is TGTGCCAGCAGCCAGGCAGGGAAGGCAGACACTGAAGCTTTCTTT. Its protein is CASSQAGKADTEAFF.

The rearrangement links TRBV9 to TRBJ2-3; the D gene is possibly TRBD1 (5 bases). Trimming stripped 0 bases from V and 0 bases from J, with 8 bases between. This CDR3 comprises 15 residues. Germline V gene lookup returns CDR1 SGDLS and CDR2 YYNGEE. The CDR3 sequence is CASSVGAGSTDTQYF. CDR3 coding DNA: TGTGCCAGCAGCGTAGGGGCAGGGAGCACAGATACGCAGTATTTT.

The rearrangement links TRBV6-5 to TRBJ2-3; 8 bases are shared with TRBD1. The junction had 7 bases not matched to a gene; V was cut back by 7 bases and J by 1 base. Germline V gene sequence: CDR1 MNHEY, CDR2 SVGAGI. The CDR3 has 15 amino acids. This CDR3 reads CASTDGQGRTDTQYF. CDR3 sequence (DNA): TGTGCCAGCACGGACGGACAGGGCCGCACAGATACGCAGTATTTT.

The chain couples TRBV5-4 to TRBJ1-2; 7 bases map to TRBD1. Germline lookup yields CDR1 SGHNT and CDR2 YYREEE (reference sequence). CDR3 length: 16 residues. V lost 0 bases to trimming and J lost 2 bases; unmatched junction nucleotides: 7. The DNA for the CDR3 is TGTGCCAGCAGCTTGGGACAGGGTGGCTTCAACTATGGCTACACCTTC. Translation: CASSLGQGGFNYGYTF.

This sequence joins TRBV5-4 and TRBJ1-2; 11 bases match TRBD1. The CDR3 covers 17 residues. Trimming removed 6 bases from V and 4 bases from J; junction bases left unmatched: 14. CDR1 and CDR2 (germline): SGHNT, YYREEE (reference sequence). CDR3 in amino acids: CASTTPQGQGAVYGYTF. In DNA, the CDR3 is TGTGCCAGCACCACTCCGCAAGGACAGGGGGCTGTCTATGGCTACACCTTC. The entire variable domain, with the rest obtained from reference TRBV5-4 and TRBJ1-2, is as follows: ETGVTQSPTHLIKTRGQQVTLRCSSQSGHNTVSWYQQALGQGPQFIFQYYREEENGRGNFPPRFSGLQFPNYSSELNVNALELDDSALYLCASTTPQGQGAVYGYTFGSGTRLTVV.

This sequence joins TRBV2 and TRBJ2-5; 7 nucleotides line up with TRBD1. The V segment lost 6 bases and the J segment 5 bases; nucleotides outside the gene matches: 6. The CDR3 runs to 13 residues. Germline V gene sequence: CDR1 SNHLY, CDR2 FYNNEI. The CDR3 loop is CASRDRVAETQYF. Written as DNA, the CDR3 is TGTGCCAGCAGAGACAGGGTCGCGGAGACCCAGTACTTC.

The chain has TRBV9 and TRBJ2-3, with D possibly being TRBD2 (5 bases). CDR1 and CDR2 from the germline V gene are SGDLS and YYNGEE. This CDR3 is built from 14 residues. With 4 bases removed from V and 4 bases from J, the gap between germline ends came to 13 bases. Here the CDR3 reads CASSSPGSSDTQYF. CDR3 DNA sequence: TGTGCCAGCAGCTCCCCGGGATCCTCAGATACGCAGTATTTT. Full variable domain (rest looked up from reference TRBV9 and TRBJ2-3): DSGVTQTPKHLITATGQRVTLRCSPRSGDLSVYWYQQSLDQGLQFLIQYYNGEERAKGNILERFSAQQFPDLHSELNLSSLELGDSALYFCASSSPGSSDTQYFGPGTRLTVL.

This rearrangement joins TRBV10-3 to TRBJ1-1; D gene ambiguous. Germline V gene lookup returns CDR1 ENHRY and CDR2 SYGVKD. V was trimmed by 2 bases and J by 3 bases, leaving 7 bases between them. The CDR3 spans 13 residues. CDR3 nucleotides: TGTGCCATCAGTGAGGCAGAACACACTGAAGCTTTCTTT. As protein: CAISEAEHTEAFF.

The J gene is TRBJ2-1, the V gene TRBV11-3, with a weak D call TRBD2 (5 bases). CDR1 and CDR2 (germline): SGHNT, YENEEA. This CDR3 region has 13 residues. Trimming removed 8 bases from V and 10 bases from J, with 18 bases in between. This chain's CDR3 is CASAPGVRGEQFF. The CDR3 bases are TGTGCCAGCGCCCCTGGGGTTCGGGGAGAGCAGTTCTTC.